Listed below are T cell receptor beta chains from one sample, sequenced in a study of CD8 T cells in Susac syndrome. Each CDR3 protein is one row after TCRdb ran MiXCR on the immunoSEQ multiplex PCR reads. The sample has roughly 200,000 distinct CDR3 sequences, around 95% seen once. Material for sequencing was CD4+ T cells from PBMCs. These receptors all come from a human donor with multiple sclerosis. The CDR3 runs from the conserved cysteine through the conserved F or W. Fields, in order: D gene, V gene, clone size, J gene, CDR3 DNA, CDR3 protein. D genes are given only for firm matches. The size field is filled for only some rows; it gives once, few, many or a size class.

>.|TRBV9|.|TRBJ1-6
TGTGCCAGCAGCGTAGACGGGGGAAATTCACCCCTCCACTTT
CASSVDGGNSPLHF
>.|TRBV27|.|TRBJ1-1
TGTGCCAGCAGTCCCGAATATGAGCGCGGGGACACTGAAGCTTTCTTT
CASSPEYERGDTEAFF
>.|TRBV23-1|.|TRBJ1-6
TGCGCCAGCGTCGGCTGGGACGGGGGGAATTCACCCCTCCACTTT
CASVGWDGGNSPLHF
>.|TRBV10-3|.|TRBJ1-6
TGTGCCATCAGTGGAGGGTCAGACTCACCCCTCCACTTT
CAISGGSDSPLHF
>.|TRBV5-1|.|TRBJ2-5
TGCGCCAGCACTACCGGCGAGACCCAGTACTTC
CASTTGETQYF
>.|TRBV12-3/TRBV12-4|.|TRBJ2-7
TGTGCCAGCAGTAGGGGGGACCCGGGGTACGAGCAGTACTTC
CASSRGDPGYEQYF
>TRBD1|TRBV27|once|TRBJ1-6
TGTGCCACCCGACAGGGGCCATATAATTCACCCCTCCACTTT
CATRQGPYNSPLHF
>TRBD2|TRBV5-1|.|TRBJ2-2
TGCGCCAGCAGTTGGAGCGGGGGTGACACCGGGGAGCTGTTTTTT
CASSWSGGDTGELFF
>.|TRBV24-1|once|TRBJ2-1
TGTGCCACCAGTGAAAGTCCGGGACACAGGCTACAAAATGAGCAGTTCTTC
CATSESPGHRLQNEQFF
>TRBD2|TRBV15|.|TRBJ2-1
TGTGCCACCAGCAGAGATCCGATAGCGGGGCCAAATGAGCAGTTCTTC
CATSRDPIAGPNEQFF
>.|TRBV12-3/TRBV12-4|.|TRBJ2-5
TGTGCCAGCACCACCGGCATGTACCAAGAGACCCAGTACTTC
CASTTGMYQETQYF
>.|TRBV19|.|TRBJ1-2
TGTGCCAGTAGTATTGGGGGTGCTAACTATGGCTACACCTTC
CASSIGGANYGYTF
>.|TRBV6-1|.|TRBJ1-5
TGTGCCAGCAGTGAATCGGGGGGGTACAATCAGCCCCAGCATTTT
CASSESGGYNQPQHF
>TRBD1|TRBV2|once|TRBJ2-1
TGTGCCAGCAGCGCCCCGGGACAGGTCTACAATGAGCAGTTCTTC
CASSAPGQVYNEQFF
>.|TRBV30|.|TRBJ1-2
TGTGCCTGGAGTTTAGGCCTCAACTATGGCTACACCTTC
CAWSLGLNYGYTF
>.|TRBV6-5|.|TRBJ2-2
TGTGCCAGCAGCCCTCAGGGTACCGGGGAGCTGTTTTTT
CASSPQGTGELFF
>TRBD1|TRBV19|.|TRBJ1-1
TGTGCCAGTAGTATAGGTGGGACAGAGAACACTGAAGCTTTCTTT
CASSIGGTENTEAFF
>TRBD1|TRBV20-1|.|TRBJ1-5
TGCAGTGCTAGGTACAGGGGAGGCGATCAGCCCCAGCATTTT
CSARYRGGDQPQHF
>.|TRBV20-1|.|TRBJ2-7
TGCAGTGCTCGGGCGGGAGGACAGGTAGAGCAGTACTTC
CSARAGGQVEQYF
>.|TRBV28|.|TRBJ2-7
TGTGCCAGCAGCCTCTATGGTCAGGGACACTACGAGCAGTACTTC
CASSLYGQGHYEQYF
>TRBD2|TRBV20-1|.|TRBJ2-3
TGCAGTGCTGAGACTAGCGTTACAGATACGCAGTATTTT
CSAETSVTDTQYF
>.|TRBV13|.|TRBJ2-3
TGTGCCAGCAGTCCGACAGGTACGACCACAGATACGCAGTATTTT
CASSPTGTTTDTQYF
>.|TRBV3-1|.|TRBJ2-3
TGTGCCAGCAGCGAGGTAGGGGGAACGCAGTATTTT
CASSEVGGTQYF
>TRBD2|TRBV2|.|TRBJ2-3
TGTGCCAGCAGGGGCGGGGGGGCCTCCTCAAGTTCTGGTACGCAGTATTTT
CASRGGGASSSSGTQYF
>.|TRBV7-2|.|TRBJ2-5
TGTGCCAGCAGCTCCTTCCCCTACCCGGTCGGCGAGCCCCAGTACTTC
CASSSFPYPVGEPQYF
>TRBD1|TRBV18|.|TRBJ1-2
TGTGCCAGCTCACCACTTGGACAGGCCAACCCTAACTATGGCTACACCTTC
CASSPLGQANPNYGYTF
>.|TRBV30|.|TRBJ2-2
TGTGCCTGGAACGTCGCGAACACCGGGGAGCTGTTTTTT
CAWNVANTGELFF
>.|TRBV5-1|.|TRBJ2-2
TGCGCCAGCAAAGCGCTTACGAACACCGGGGAGCTGTTTTTT
CASKALTNTGELFF
>.|TRBV12-3/TRBV12-4|.|TRBJ1-6
TGTGCCAGCAGCCTAAGGACGCTGGGTATGAATTCACCCCTCCACTTT
CASSLRTLGMNSPLHF
>TRBD1|TRBV27|.|TRBJ1-2
TGTGCCAGCAGTTTATTGGCCGGGCAGGGGGCGATGAATGGCTACACCTTC
CASSLLAGQGAMNGYTF
>.|TRBV20-1|.|TRBJ1-2
TGCAGTGCAGACCCGGGGCTCGAGCAAGGCTACACCTTC
CSADPGLEQGYTF
>.|TRBV29-1|.|TRBJ1-1
TGCAGCGTTGCGTCAGTTGCTGAGGCTTTCTTT
CSVASVAEAFF
>.|TRBV20-1|.|TRBJ1-1
TGCAGTGCCCCCGGACGGAGCACTGAAGCTTTCTTT
CSAPGRSTEAFF
>TRBD1|TRBV13|.|TRBJ2-1
TGTGCCAGCAGCTCCCGGGACAGGGGAAACAATGAGCAGTTCTTC
CASSSRDRGNNEQFF
>.|TRBV9|.|TRBJ1-1
TGTGCCAGCAGCGTATCAGTCTTCACTGAAGCTTTCTTT
CASSVSVFTEAFF
>.|TRBV20-1|.|TRBJ1-6
TGCAGTGCTAGACAGGGTAGCTCCTATAATTCACCCCTCCACTTT
CSARQGSSYNSPLHF
>.|TRBV12-3/TRBV12-4|.|TRBJ1-5
TGTGCCAGCAGTTTCGGGGATCCCATTCAGCATTTT
CASSFGDPIQHF
>TRBD2|TRBV11-2|.|TRBJ2-5
TGTGCCAGCAGCCCTCGGTGGGGCGGGGGGGAAGAGACCCAGTACTTC
CASSPRWGGGEETQYF
>.|TRBV29-1|.|TRBJ1-2
TGCAGCGTTGGGACCGCATTGACGGCTGGCTACACCTTC
CSVGTALTAGYTF